The clone carrying this T cell receptor (beta chain) was seen only once. The antigen remains unidentified. In the PCR, 60 Vbeta and 13 Jbeta primers were used. TCRdb's copy holds only in-frame clones and misses some; the assay was immunoSEQ multiplex PCR. The table lists approximately 150,000 clones, around 72% of them singletons. This sample stems from a study of cytomegalovirus exposure and HLA in healthy donors. General study results and limits: Several top significant clusters appeared, in a later analysis, to be linked to common viral pathogens. CMV antigen specificity was confirmed in vitro for three CMV-associated chains. According to a later analysis, most TCR beta chains associated with CMV appeared HLA-restricted. Reportedly, cytomegalovirus status was diagnosed with high sensitivity and specificity.

CDR1 is PRHDT, CDR2 FYEKMQ, per germline (reference sequence). The CDR3 consists of 15 residues. V shed 5 bases and J 6 bases; nucleotides not matched to a gene: 9. The sequence was obtained from a woman under 30 in good health and CMV-seronegative. The rearrangement joins TRBV13 to TRBJ1-2; 10 positions agree with TRBD1. Sequenced: PBMCs. The CDR3 nucleotides read TGTGCCAGCAGCCGTTCCGGGACAGGGGTCGATGGCTACACCTTC. Encoded protein: CASSRSGTGVDGYTF.